This T cell receptor (beta chain) was profiled in a study of blood T cell repertoires in COVID-19. Germline values: CDR1 MNHEY, CDR2 SMNVEV (reference sequence). This CDR3 contains 15 residues. The V segment lost 5 bases and the J segment 6 bases; nucleotides outside the gene matches: 10. Assay used: immunoSEQ multiplex PCR; TCRdb lists only in-frame clones, some missing. The data hold about 130,000 clones, with around 85% observed a single time. The chain couples TRBV27 to TRBJ2-1, with TRBD2 matching over 7 bases. Specimen: peripheral blood. The sequence was obtained from a man aged 25-45 years with COVID-19, enrolled during active disease. CDR3 DNA: TGTGCCAGCAGTCCCGGACTAGGAAGAGGCAATGAGCAGTTCTTC. This codes for CASSPGLGRGNEQFF.